These 26 T cell receptor beta chains came from one sample sequenced in a study of cytomegalovirus exposure and HLA in healthy donors. PCR amplification relied on 60 Vbeta primers (plus 13 Jbeta primers). The method was immunoSEQ multiplex PCR; TCRdb's version includes in-frame clones alone and lacks a portion of them. The table lists tens of thousands of clones. The material sequenced was PBMCs. These receptor sequences come from a male donor in good health and CMV-seronegative.

The chain couples TRBV28 to TRBJ1-2, with 10 positions matching TRBD1. Germline V gene lookup returns CDR1 MDHEN and CDR2 SYDVKM. Trimming took 7 bases from V and 4 from J; bases not matched to a gene: 9. The CDR3 consists of 15 residues. CDR3 sequence (DNA): TGTGCCAGCATTCCCGGGACAGGGGAGGGCTATGGCTACACCTTC. Amino acid sequence: CASIPGTGEGYGYTF.

This rearrangement joins TRBV7-9 to TRBJ1-4; the D is unclear. CDR3 length: 15 amino acids. Trimming pared 5 bases from V and 0 bases from J, leaving 10 bases between. Germline assignment: CDR1 SEHNR and CDR2 FQNEAQ (reference sequence). As DNA, the CDR3 is TGTGCCAGCAGCAAAGGGAGTGCAACTAATGAAAAACTGTTTTTT. Residues: CASSKGSATNEKLFF.

The V gene is TRBV30, the J gene TRBJ1-6, with 11 positions matching TRBD1. The germline V gene encodes CDR1 GTSNPN and CDR2 SVGIG (reference sequence). J gave up 8 bases and V 5 bases, and 2 bases lay outside the gene matches. There are 13 residues in the CDR3. The CDR3 DNA follows: TGTGCCTGGGGGACAGGGGGAGATTCACCCCTCCACTTT. It specifies CAWGTGGDSPLHF. Together with reference TRBV30 and TRBJ1-6, the CDR3 gives the full variable domain: SQTIHQWPATLVQPVGSPLSLECTVEGTSNPNLYWYRQAAGRGLQLLFYSVGIGQISSEVPQNLSASRPQDRQFILSSKKLLLSDSGFYLCAWGTGGDSPLHFGNGTRLTVT.

The rearrangement uses TRBV12-5 and TRBJ1-5; no clear D gene. Germline V gives CDR1 LGHNT, CDR2 FRNRAP. The CDR3 has 15 residues. V was clipped by 3 bases and J by 0 bases, with 9 bases between them. The CDR3 is CASGLASVSNQPQHF. For the CDR3, the DNA is TGTGCTAGTGGTTTAGCATCGGTTAGCAATCAGCCCCAGCATTTT.

V and J are TRBV5-4 and TRBJ2-7; 13 bases align to TRBD2. Unmatched junction bases numbered 3, after V lost 4 bases and J lost 2 bases. Germline values: CDR1 SGHNT, CDR2 YYREEE (reference sequence). This CDR3 region has 15 residues. CDR3 DNA: TGTGCCAGCAGCCGGGGACTAGCGGGGACCTACGAGCAGTACTTC. This gives the protein CASSRGLAGTYEQYF.

The rearrangement uses TRBV18 and TRBJ2-2; 7 bases fit TRBD1. The CDR3 totals 14 residues. Germline CDR1 KGHSH, CDR2 LQKENI. V dropped 6 bases and J dropped 3; count of bases not matched to a gene: 4. CDR3 sequence reads: CASSGTAHTGELFF. The DNA for the CDR3 is TGTGCCAGCTCCGGGACAGCGCACACCGGGGAGCTGTTTTTT.

The chain recombines TRBV4-1 with TRBJ2-1; D not certain. The CDR3 contains 17 residues. Germline V CDR1 and CDR2: MGHRA, YSYEKL. V lost 1 base and J 0 bases, leaving 13 bases between the germline ends. The CDR3 DNA follows: TGCGCCAGCAGCCAAGTACTGGGCCACAGCTCCTACAATGAGCAGTTCTTC. Translated, it gives CASSQVLGHSSYNEQFF.

This chain connects TRBV11-3 to TRBJ2-3, with TRBD1 matching 7 bases. Germline V gives CDR1 SGHNT, CDR2 YENEEA. The CDR3 spans 16 residues. The V segment lost 6 bases and the J segment 0 bases; nucleotides outside the gene matches: 9. For the CDR3, the DNA is TGTGCCAGCAGTCACAGGGACAGATATAGCACAGATACGCAGTATTTT. This gives the protein CASSHRDRYSTDTQYF.

This rearrangement joins TRBV5-6 to TRBJ2-2; no firm D call. This CDR3 region has 14 residues. Germline assignment: CDR1 SGHDT and CDR2 YYEEEE. The ends were cut back, 4 bases at V and 1 base at J, with 8 bases in the middle. The CDR3 DNA sequence: TGTGCCAGCAGCCTTGAGGTGAACACCGGGGAGCTGTTTTTT. Its translation is CASSLEVNTGELFF. Looking up the rest from reference TRBV5-6 and TRBJ2-2 gives the full variable domain: DAGVTQSPTHLIKTRGQQVTLRCSPKSGHDTVSWYQQALGQGPQFIFQYYEEEERQRGNFPDRFSGHQFPNYSSELNVNALLLGDSALYLCASSLEVNTGELFFGEGSRLTVL.

The chain recombines TRBV28 with TRBJ2-3; tentatively, D is TRBD2 (6 bases). The ends were cut back, 8 bases at V and 0 bases at J, with 9 bases in the middle. Looked up from germline, CDR1 is MDHEN and CDR2 is SYDVKM. The CDR3 spans 13 residues. This CDR3 is CASGGTSTDTQYF. CDR3 nucleotide sequence: TGTGCCAGCGGCGGGACTAGCACAGATACGCAGTATTTT.

V is TRBV5-1 and J is TRBJ2-3, with a tentative D call TRBD1 (5 bases). Germline-derived CDR1 and CDR2 are SGHRS and YFSETQ. The germline V and J ends were trimmed by 1 base and 7 bases, with 16 bases remaining between them. The CDR3 has 15 amino acids. The CDR3: CASSLRVLGAHTQYF. DNA for the CDR3: TGCGCCAGCAGCTTGCGAGTATTAGGGGCACATACGCAGTATTTT.

The gene calls are TRBV22-1 and TRBJ1-1. TRBV22-1 is a recognized pseudogene. This CDR3 is built from 16 residues. The CDR3 sequence is CPGSAPGNAGNTEAFF. The CDR3 bases are TGTCCTGGGAGCGCTCCGGGGAATGCTGGGAACACTGAAGCTTTCTTT.

The rearrangement joins TRBV28 to TRBJ2-2; 10 positions agree with TRBD1. From germline, CDR1 is MDHEN and CDR2 SYDVKM. With 4 bases clipped from V and 3 bases from J, the junction kept 5 bases outside the gene matches. CDR3 length: 16 residues. CDR3 residues: CASSSRDRGDTGELFF. The CDR3 nucleotides are TGTGCCAGCAGTTCCCGGGACAGGGGAGACACCGGGGAGCTGTTTTTT.

The rearrangement joins TRBV29-1 to TRBJ1-2; D gene ambiguous. The CDR3 is 12 residues long. Looked up from germline, CDR1 is SQVTM and CDR2 is ANQGSEA. Trimming took 5 bases from V and 3 from J, leaving 10 bases between them. The CDR3 nucleotides read TGCAGCGTTAAACAGCCGGACTATGGCTACACCTTC. It translates to CSVKQPDYGYTF.

The J gene is TRBJ2-5, the V gene TRBV23-1; unclear D gene. TRBV23-1 is labeled an ORF, and its function is uncertain. The CDR3 consists of 13 residues. V was shortened by 0 bases and J by 4 bases, with 6 bases between the two germline ends. The CDR3 reads CASSQSYRETQYF. The CDR3 DNA reads TGCGCCAGCAGTCAATCTTATAGAGAGACCCAGTACTTC.

The genes are TRBV19 and TRBJ2-2, with D possibly matching TRBD2 (5 bases). The V and J ends lost 4 bases and 5 bases respectively, with 17 bases between them. Germline CDR1 and CDR2: LNHDA and SQIVND (reference sequence). The CDR3 runs 16 residues. The CDR3 coding sequence is TGTGCCAGTAGTAGTTCGACAATGCGGGCTACCGGGGAGCTGTTTTTT. This codes for CASSSSTMRATGELFF.

V gene TRBV30 combines with J gene TRBJ2-1; D is possibly TRBD1 (6 bases). Germline lookup yields CDR1 GTSNPN and CDR2 SVGIG (reference sequence). This CDR3 contains 14 residues. Trimming pared 4 bases from V and 0 bases from J, leaving 10 bases between. CDR3: CAWNRDNSYNEQFF. The CDR3, as DNA: TGTGCCTGGAACCGGGACAACTCCTACAATGAGCAGTTCTTC.

V usage is TRBV11-1 and J usage is TRBJ2-3, with a possible D match to TRBD1 (5 bases). This CDR3 is 19 amino acids long. The germline gives CDR1 SGHAT, CDR2 FQDESV (reference sequence). V was pared by 4 bases and J by 0 bases, with 23 bases between. The CDR3 DNA is TGTGCCAGCAGCTCTTACCCCCTCCAGGGCGCGCATAGCACAGATACGCAGTATTTT. Encoded protein: CASSSYPLQGAHSTDTQYF.

This chain uses TRBV9 with TRBJ1-5; D is possibly TRBD1 (6 bases). Germline assignment: CDR1 SGDLS and CDR2 YYNGEE. Trimming stripped 2 bases from V and 4 bases from J, with 13 bases between. This CDR3 is built from 15 residues. CDR3 amino acids: CASSVGGAGNQPQHF. DNA for the CDR3: TGTGCCAGCAGCGTGGGGGGGGCTGGTAATCAGCCCCAGCATTTT.

This chain connects TRBV5-6 to TRBJ1-2, with TRBD1 identical over 8 bases. Per the germline V gene, CDR1 is SGHDT and CDR2 is YYEEEE. V lost 5 bases and J lost 5; bases outside the gene matches: 8. The CDR3 has 14 residues. CDR3 bases: TGTGCCAGCAGAATATGGGACAGGCCTTATGGCTACACCTTC. Protein: CASRIWDRPYGYTF. The variable domain in full, with the rest retrieved from reference TRBV5-6 and TRBJ1-2, is DAGVTQSPTHLIKTRGQQVTLRCSPKSGHDTVSWYQQALGQGPQFIFQYYEEEERQRGNFPDRFSGHQFPNYSSELNVNALLLGDSALYLCASRIWDRPYGYTFGSGTRLTVV.

The rearrangement joins TRBV7-2 to TRBJ2-7; 12 bases match TRBD2. J lost 0 bases, V lost 1 base, and 1 base had no gene match. Germline CDR1 is SGHTA and CDR2 is FQGNSA. CDR3 size: 16 residues. This CDR3 is CASSLGTSGTSYEQYF. The CDR3 bases are TGTGCCAGCAGCTTAGGGACTAGCGGGACCTCCTACGAGCAGTACTTC.

The chain has TRBV6-5 and TRBJ1-2; weak D call: TRBD1 (5 bases). Germline V gene data show CDR1 as MNHEY and CDR2 as SVGAGI. The ends were cut back, 0 bases at V and 4 bases at J, with 12 bases in the middle. The CDR3 spans 15 residues. Here the CDR3 DNA reads TGTGCCAGCAGTTACTCGACAGCACAGACCTATGGCTACACCTTC. This codes for CASSYSTAQTYGYTF.

The chain couples TRBV6-5 to TRBJ1-2, with TRBD1 identical over 11 bases. The V gene end was trimmed by 2 bases and the J gene end by 4 bases; junction bases not matched to a gene: 6. Germline V gene data show CDR1 as MNHEY and CDR2 as SVGAGI. The CDR3 is made up of 16 amino acids. CDR3 residues: CASSYVRTGGTYGYTF. The CDR3 bases are TGTGCCAGCAGTTACGTTAGGACAGGGGGCACCTATGGCTACACCTTC.

This chain links TRBV29-1 with TRBJ1-2, with 8 bases aligning to TRBD1. The V and J ends lost 2 bases and 9 bases, in that order; junction bases with no gene match: 2. The CDR3 covers 11 residues. Germline V gene lookup returns CDR1 SQVTM and CDR2 ANQGSEA. CDR3 in DNA: TGCAGCGTTGAACAGGGGGCCAGCTACACCTTC. Protein: CSVEQGASYTF. Full variable domain (remainder filled in from reference TRBV29-1 and TRBJ1-2): SAVISQKPSRDICQRGTSLTIQCQVDSQVTMMFWYRQQPGQSLTLIATANQGSEATYESGFVIDKFPISRPNLTFSTLTVSNMSPEDSSIYLCSVEQGASYTFGSGTRLTVV.

The V and J genes are TRBV5-6 and TRBJ1-2, with D possibly being TRBD1 (6 bases). Germline CDR1 and CDR2: SGHDT and YYEEEE. The germline V and J ends were trimmed by 7 bases and 2 bases, with 24 bases remaining between them. CDR3 size: 17 residues. CDR3 DNA sequence: TGTGCCAGCCAACCGCCTGAGAACAGGGATTGGAACTATGGCTACACCTTC. Its translation: CASQPPENRDWNYGYTF.

The gene calls are TRBV28 and TRBJ2-1, with 8 nucleotides matching TRBD2. Per the germline V gene, CDR1 is MDHEN and CDR2 is SYDVKM. The CDR3 totals 14 residues. V was clipped by 7 bases and J by 5 bases; unmatched bases: 7. CDR3 sequence reads: CASNSGGSDNEQFF. In nucleotides, the CDR3 is TGTGCCAGCAATTCGGGAGGGTCCGACAATGAGCAGTTCTTC.